This T cell receptor (beta chain) was recovered during a study of monozygotic twins with cystic fibrosis listed by TCRdb under 2021. Looking at the study overall: Barcoded libraries were prepared with roughly 15 PCR cycles from approximately 2.8 micrograms of fragmented DNA. TCR beta repertoires were compared within and between 16 monozygotic twin pairs with cystic fibrosis so that genetic influence on V and J gene usage could be assessed. Ten female and six male twin pairs, aged roughly 2.0 to 40 years (median roughly 9 years) and mostly children and adolescents, were included in the cohort. On the day blood was drawn, the twins' weight-for-height and FEVPerc (FEV1 disease centile) were ranked against those of the 800 to 1,100 cohort participants. Data for three of the twin pairs had previously been reported in another context.

TCR beta CDR3 regions were amplified by multiplex PCR with the immunoSEQ immune profiling system according to the manufacturer's instructions. An Illumina NextSeq system was used for sequencing. The study's processing was this. The immunoSEQ Analyzer platform handled processing of the sequence data, and clonality was calculated by taking the square root of Simpson's index of productive rearrangements. Similarity in V and J usage was measured by Jensen-Shannon distance, and OLGA was used to compute CDR3 generation probabilities. The researchers looked up shared CDR3 sequences in the immuneACCESS database (August 2020) and in VDJdb (December 2020). The clones in this table, taken by TCRdb from immuneACCESS, are in-frame only. Not every clone is retained; where verified, under half of the shortfall comes from an unresolved V gene, and the cause of the rest is unknown. D and trimming were read from the DNA, whereas the V and J calls and clone size are those reported in that table. The sample table records fewer than 25,000 clones; more than 75% of these occur just once. Approximately 1.2% of the sample comes from the top ten.

A word on this clone: This receptor's antigen is unknown. No quality values exist for individual bases; no much larger clone is one base distant.

The germline V gene encodes CDR1 ENHRY and CDR2 SYGVKD. The CDR3, from cysteine to phenylalanine, totals 15 residues. Only CDR3 DNA remains: 45 bases, in frame from the first base. Trimming removed 7 bases from V and 5 bases from J, leaving 20 bases between the germline ends. The twin pairs came from the European Cystic Fibrosis Twin and Sibling Study Cohort, which recruited patients from over a hundred CF clinics across 14 European countries. Both zygosity and CFTR genotype were checked in-house, and zygosity was tested with multiplex PCR across nine short tandem repeat loci. Each twin gave a peripheral blood sample, and clinical parameters were documented on that same day of blood sampling. Phenol/chloroform extraction was used to isolate genomic DNA from peripheral blood cells, and the DNA was then kept in TE buffer at 4 degrees C. The full study reports these points: Monozygotic CF twin pairs shared significantly more nucleotide-identical clonotypes within each pair than unrelated CF individuals shared with one another (P = 0.000026, Mann-Whitney). Simpson clonality was found to be generally low (median roughly 0.01), suggesting a naive-dominated repertoire, although higher clonality was observed in the most severely affected patients. The cohort was small, and no association was found between shared CDR3 numbers and age, concordance or disease severity. In 13 of 16 pairs, V gene usage most closely resembled the co-twin's, and the same held for J usage in 8 of 16 pairs, a pattern suggesting genetic constraints.

The chain joins TRBV10-3 to TRBJ1-2; a weak D assignment points to TRBD1 (5 bases agree). The sequence derives from a woman under 40 with cystic fibrosis. What was sequenced was blood. Here the CDR3 is given as CAITMEGLASYGYTF. The base sequence is TGTGCCATCACCATGGAGGGGCTGGCCTCTTATGGCTACACCTTC.